The 11 T cell receptor beta chains given below trace back to one sample, sequenced in a study of neurological immune-mediated disorders. TCRdb reanalysed the 5' RACE reads using MiXCR and keeps one entry per CDR3 protein. The data contain about 80,000 distinct CDR3 sequences, approximately 5.8% of them singletons. Indicated time point: longitudinal time-point 2. Material: PBMCs. These receptors came from a woman aged 60-75 years with multiple sclerosis.

This clonotype appeared many times. The V gene is TRBV10-1, the J gene TRBJ2-3; TRBD1 is a possible D gene (5 bases). The CDR3 covers 14 residues. The ends were cut back, 3 bases at V and 2 bases at J, with 9 bases in the middle. The germline V gene encodes CDR1 WNHNN and CDR2 SYGVQD (reference sequence). In DNA, the CDR3 is TGCGCCAGCAGTGATCGACAGTACACAGATACGCAGTATTTT. It translates to CASSDRQYTDTQYF.

This clonotype has a count of ten or more. In DNA, the CDR3 is TGTGCCACGAGGGACAGAGCCTACAATGAGCAGTTCTTC. Translating it yields CATRDRAYNEQFF. The genes are TRBV28 and TRBJ2-1; 7 nucleotides align to TRBD1. The germline V gene has CDR1 MDHEN and CDR2 SYDVKM. The CDR3 extends over 13 amino acids. Trimming cost V 10 bases and J 2 bases; bases outside gene matches: 5. Full variable domain (missing parts from reference TRBV28 and TRBJ2-1): DVKVTQSSRYLVKRTGEKVFLECVQDMDHENMFWYRQDPGLGLRLIYFSYDVKMKEKGDIPEGYSVSREKKERFSLILESASTNQTSMYLCATRDRAYNEQFFGPGTRLTVL.

This clonotype was counted at least ten times. The CDR3 bases are TGTGCCAGCACCAAACAGGGGGGGAACACTGAAGCTTTCTTT. Its protein product is CASTKQGGNTEAFF. The chain uses TRBV6-5 and TRBJ1-1; 8 nucleotides match TRBD1. Germline values: CDR1 MNHEY, CDR2 SVGAGI. V shed 7 bases, J shed 1 base, and the junction held 5 bases outside the gene matches. This CDR3 region has 14 residues.

This clonotype turned up a few times. V usage is TRBV20-1 and J usage is TRBJ2-5; tentative D call: TRBD2 (5 bases). Germline V gives CDR1 DFQATT, CDR2 SNEGSKA (reference sequence). The CDR3 contains 15 residues. V was clipped by 4 bases and J by 0 bases, with 15 bases between them. The CDR3: CSATALGVYQETQYF. DNA of the CDR3: TGCAGTGCTACAGCTCTCGGGGTGTACCAAGAGACCCAGTACTTC.

This clonotype was picked up many times. The V and J genes are TRBV6-6 and TRBJ1-2; no firm D call. The CDR3 has 12 residues. Germline CDR1 is MNHNY and CDR2 is SVGAGI (reference sequence). Trimming pared 2 bases from V and 8 bases from J, leaving 9 bases between. In DNA, the CDR3 is TGTGCCAGCAGTTACAGGCGAAGCGGCTACACCTTC. As protein: CASSYRRSGYTF.

This clonotype was recorded at least ten times. This chain connects TRBV5-1 to TRBJ1-2; D not resolved. Germline assignment: CDR1 SGHRS and CDR2 YFSETQ. Trimming left V 0 bases short and J 4 bases short, with 7 bases between. This CDR3 is 13 amino acids long. In DNA form, the CDR3 reads TGCGCCAGCAGCTTGGAGGGTGGCTATGGCTACACCTTC. Translated, it gives CASSLEGGYGYTF.

This clonotype showed up many times. The chain has TRBV6-6 and TRBJ1-2, with D tentatively TRBD1 (6 bases). Germline CDR1 MNHNY, CDR2 SVGAGI (reference sequence). This CDR3 comprises 15 residues. Between the trimmed V and J ends, which lost 4 bases and 0 bases, there was a span of 12 bases. CDR3 region: CASSSPDRSNYGYTF. CDR3 nucleotides: TGTGCCAGCAGTTCCCCGGACAGATCTAACTATGGCTACACCTTC.

This clonotype was observed many times. The V and J genes are TRBV20-1 and TRBJ2-7, with 8 bases fitting TRBD1. The CDR3 is 13 amino acids. The V gene end was trimmed by 3 bases and the J gene end by 2 bases; junction bases not matched to a gene: 3. Germline CDR1 reads DFQATT; CDR2 reads SNEGSKA (reference sequence). For the CDR3, the DNA is TGCAGTGCTAGCGGGACAGGTCCCTACGAGCAGTACTTC. Translating it yields CSASGTGPYEQYF.

The sample holds many counts of this clonotype. J is TRBJ2-5 and V is TRBV5-5, with 9 bases that match TRBD1. V trimming: 0 bases; J trimming: 5 bases; junction bases outside the gene matches: 8. This CDR3 has 16 amino acids. The germline CDR1 and CDR2 sequences are SGHKS and YYEKEE (reference sequence). The CDR3 DNA sequence: TGTGCCAGCAGCTTGGCCTTACAGGGGGCGCGGGAGACCCAGTACTTC. It is translated as CASSLALQGARETQYF.

There are many counts of this clonotype. The V and J genes are TRBV5-1 and TRBJ1-6, with D hard to call. Germline CDR1 reads SGHRS; CDR2 reads YFSETQ. The ends were cut back, 6 bases at V and 0 bases at J, with 13 bases in the middle. This CDR3 has 16 amino acids. The CDR3 region is CASTDSSSSYNSPLHF. In DNA, the CDR3 is TGCGCCAGCACTGATTCTTCGAGCTCCTATAATTCACCCCTCCACTTT.

This clonotype was seen ten or more times. This chain joins TRBV12-3 or TRBV12-4 and TRBJ2-3, with 7 positions matching TRBD2. This CDR3 contains 15 residues. The J segment lost 0 bases and the V segment lost 7 bases, leaving 7 bases of the junction unmatched. CDR3 bases: TGTGCCAGCATTCTGACTAGCTCTAGCACAGATACGCAGTATTTT. Translation gives CASILTSSSTDTQYF.